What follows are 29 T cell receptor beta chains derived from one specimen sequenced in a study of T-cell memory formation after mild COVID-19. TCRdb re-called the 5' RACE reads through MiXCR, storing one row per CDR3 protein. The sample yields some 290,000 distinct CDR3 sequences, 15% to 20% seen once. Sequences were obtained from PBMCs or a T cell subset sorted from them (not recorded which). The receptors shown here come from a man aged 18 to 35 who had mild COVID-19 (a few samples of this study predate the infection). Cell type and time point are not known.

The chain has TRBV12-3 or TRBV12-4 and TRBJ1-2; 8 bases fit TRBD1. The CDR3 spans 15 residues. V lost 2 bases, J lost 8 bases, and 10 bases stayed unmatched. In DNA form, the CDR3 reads TGTGCCAGCAGTTTATCAGGGGGCGTCAATAGGGGCTACACCTTC. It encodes CASSLSGGVNRGYTF.

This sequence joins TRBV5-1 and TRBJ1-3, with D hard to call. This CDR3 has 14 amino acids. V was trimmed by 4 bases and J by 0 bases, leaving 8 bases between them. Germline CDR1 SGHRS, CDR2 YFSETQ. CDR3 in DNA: TGCGCCAGCAGCCCACAAAGCTCTGGAAACACCATATATTTT. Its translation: CASSPQSSGNTIYF.

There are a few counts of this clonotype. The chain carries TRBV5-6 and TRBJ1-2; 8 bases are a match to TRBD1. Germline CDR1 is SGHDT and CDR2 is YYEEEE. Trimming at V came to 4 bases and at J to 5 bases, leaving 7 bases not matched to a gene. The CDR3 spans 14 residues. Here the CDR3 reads CASSLPGQVYGYTF. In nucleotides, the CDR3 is TGTGCCAGCAGCCTCCCGGGACAGGTATATGGCTACACCTTC.

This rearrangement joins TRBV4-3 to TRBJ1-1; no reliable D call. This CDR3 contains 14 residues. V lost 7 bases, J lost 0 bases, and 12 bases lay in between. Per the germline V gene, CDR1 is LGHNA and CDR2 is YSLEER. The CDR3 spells CASNDFGLNTEAFF. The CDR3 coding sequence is TGCGCCAGCAACGACTTCGGGTTGAACACTGAAGCTTTCTTT.

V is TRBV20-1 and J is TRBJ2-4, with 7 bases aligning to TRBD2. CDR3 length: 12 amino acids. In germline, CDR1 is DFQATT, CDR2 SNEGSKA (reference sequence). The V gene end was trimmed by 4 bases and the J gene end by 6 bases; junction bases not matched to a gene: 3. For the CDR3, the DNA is TGCAGTGCTAAGGCTAGCGGAAACATTCAGTACTTC. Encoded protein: CSAKASGNIQYF.

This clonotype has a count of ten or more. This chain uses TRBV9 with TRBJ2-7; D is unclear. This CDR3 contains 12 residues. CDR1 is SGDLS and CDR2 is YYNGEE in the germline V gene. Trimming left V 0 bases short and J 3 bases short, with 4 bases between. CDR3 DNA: TGTGCCAGCAGCGTAGAGGGCTACGAGCAGTACTTC. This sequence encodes CASSVEGYEQYF.

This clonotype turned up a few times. The CDR3: CASRKGTHGANVLTF. In DNA, the CDR3 is TGCGCCAGCAGAAAGGGAACGCATGGGGCCAACGTCCTGACTTTC. This rearrangement joins TRBV5-1 to TRBJ2-6; D is uncertain. The CDR3 runs 15 residues. CDR1 is SGHRS and CDR2 is YFSETQ in the germline V gene. V lost 5 bases and J lost 3, with 12 bases in between.

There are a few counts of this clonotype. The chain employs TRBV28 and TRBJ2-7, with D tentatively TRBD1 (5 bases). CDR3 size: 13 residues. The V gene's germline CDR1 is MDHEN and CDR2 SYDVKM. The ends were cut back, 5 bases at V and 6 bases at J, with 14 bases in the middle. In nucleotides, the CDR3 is TGTGCCAGCAGTGACGCATCAGGGTTCGAGCAGTACGTC. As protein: CASSDASGFEQYV.

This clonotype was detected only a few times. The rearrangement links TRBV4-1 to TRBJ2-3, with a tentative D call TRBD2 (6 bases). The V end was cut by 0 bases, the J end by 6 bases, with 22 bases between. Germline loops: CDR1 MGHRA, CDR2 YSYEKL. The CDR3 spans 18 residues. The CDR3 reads CASSQEPPTSWGKDTQYF. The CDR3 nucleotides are TGCGCCAGCAGCCAAGAGCCCCCCACTAGCTGGGGAAAGGATACGCAGTATTTT.

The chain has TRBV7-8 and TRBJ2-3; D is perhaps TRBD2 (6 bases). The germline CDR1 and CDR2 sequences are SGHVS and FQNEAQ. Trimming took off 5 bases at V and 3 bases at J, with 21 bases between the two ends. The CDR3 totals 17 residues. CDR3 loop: CASSINNYRGNTDTQYF. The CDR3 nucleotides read TGTGCCAGCAGCATCAATAATTACCGGGGGAATACAGATACGCAGTATTTT.

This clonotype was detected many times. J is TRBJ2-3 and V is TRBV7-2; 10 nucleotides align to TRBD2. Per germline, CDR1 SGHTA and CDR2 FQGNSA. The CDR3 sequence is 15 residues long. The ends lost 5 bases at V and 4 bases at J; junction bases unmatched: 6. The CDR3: CASSLVAGGPDTQYF. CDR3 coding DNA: TGTGCCAGCAGCCTGGTAGCGGGGGGCCCAGATACGCAGTATTTT.

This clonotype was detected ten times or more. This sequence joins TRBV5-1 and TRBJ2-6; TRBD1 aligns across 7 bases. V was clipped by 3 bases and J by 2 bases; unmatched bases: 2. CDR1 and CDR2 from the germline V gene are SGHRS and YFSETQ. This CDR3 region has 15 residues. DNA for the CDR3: TGCGCCAGCAGCTCGCAGGGGGCTGGGGCCAACGTCCTGACTTTC. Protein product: CASSSQGAGANVLTF.

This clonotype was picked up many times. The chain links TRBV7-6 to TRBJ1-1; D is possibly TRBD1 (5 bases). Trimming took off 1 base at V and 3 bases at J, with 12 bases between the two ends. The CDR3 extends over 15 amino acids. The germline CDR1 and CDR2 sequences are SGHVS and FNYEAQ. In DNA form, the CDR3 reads TGTGCCAGCAGCTTAGACGCCTCGGGGGACACTGAAGCTTTCTTT. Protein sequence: CASSLDASGDTEAFF.

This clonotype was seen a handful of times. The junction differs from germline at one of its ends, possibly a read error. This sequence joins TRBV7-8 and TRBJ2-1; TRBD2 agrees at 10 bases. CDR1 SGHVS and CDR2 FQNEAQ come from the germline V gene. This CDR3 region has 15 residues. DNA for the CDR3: TGTGCCAGCAGCTTAGAGGAGCGGGGGGGACCTTCATTGGTCTTC. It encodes CASSLEERGGPSLVF.

Here the CDR3 reads CASSLTPRGEQYV. The CDR3 nucleotides are TGTGCCAGCAGCTTAACTCCCCGGGGCGAGCAGTACGTC. The chain employs TRBV6-5 and TRBJ2-7, with TRBD2 as a possible D gene (5 bases). Per germline, CDR1 MNHEY and CDR2 SVGAGI. The V end was cut by 6 bases, the J end by 6 bases, with 15 bases between. The CDR3 contains 13 residues.

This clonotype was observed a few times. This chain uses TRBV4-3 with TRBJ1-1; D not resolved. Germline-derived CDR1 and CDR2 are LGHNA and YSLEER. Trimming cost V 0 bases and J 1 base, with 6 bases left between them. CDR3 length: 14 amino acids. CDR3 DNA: TGCGCCAGCAGCCAAGATTACCCGAACACTGAAGCTTTCTTT. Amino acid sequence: CASSQDYPNTEAFF.

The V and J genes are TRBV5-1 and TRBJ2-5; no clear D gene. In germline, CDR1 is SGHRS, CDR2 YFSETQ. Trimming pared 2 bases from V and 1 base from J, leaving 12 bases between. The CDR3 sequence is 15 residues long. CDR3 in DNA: TGCGCCAGCAGCTTCGGCGTCTCCGCCCAAGAGACCCAGTACTTC. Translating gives CASSFGVSAQETQYF.

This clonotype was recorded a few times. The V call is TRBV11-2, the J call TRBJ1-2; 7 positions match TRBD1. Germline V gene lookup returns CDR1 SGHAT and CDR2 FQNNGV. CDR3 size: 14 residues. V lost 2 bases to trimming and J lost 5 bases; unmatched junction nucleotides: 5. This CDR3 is CASSLRAGQYGYTF. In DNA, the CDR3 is TGTGCCAGCAGCTTAAGGGCGGGACAGTATGGCTACACCTTC.

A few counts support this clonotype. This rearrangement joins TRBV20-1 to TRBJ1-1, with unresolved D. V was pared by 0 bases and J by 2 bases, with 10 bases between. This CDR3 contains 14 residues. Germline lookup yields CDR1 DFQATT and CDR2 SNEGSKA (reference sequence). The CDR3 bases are TGCAGTGCTAGAGATGCCACGGCCAACACTGAAGCTTTCTTT. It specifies CSARDATANTEAFF.

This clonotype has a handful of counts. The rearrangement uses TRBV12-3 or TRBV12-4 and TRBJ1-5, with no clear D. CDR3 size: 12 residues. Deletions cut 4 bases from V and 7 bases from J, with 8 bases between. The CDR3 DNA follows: TGTGCCAGCAGTTCGGGCAGCCAGCCCCAGCATTTT. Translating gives CASSSGSQPQHF.

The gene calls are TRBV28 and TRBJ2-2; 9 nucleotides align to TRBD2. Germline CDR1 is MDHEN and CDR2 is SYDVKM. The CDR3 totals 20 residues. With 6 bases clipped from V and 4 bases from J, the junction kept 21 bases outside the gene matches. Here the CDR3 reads CASSPGRWLAGTPTTGELFF. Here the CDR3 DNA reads TGTGCCAGCAGCCCCGGGAGGTGGCTAGCGGGGACGCCGACCACCGGGGAGCTGTTTTTT.

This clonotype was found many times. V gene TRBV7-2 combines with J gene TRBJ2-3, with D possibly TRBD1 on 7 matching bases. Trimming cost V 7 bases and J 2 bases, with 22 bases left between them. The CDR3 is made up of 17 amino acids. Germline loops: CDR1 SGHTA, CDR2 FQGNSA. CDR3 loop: CASTLGGGAPSTDTQYF. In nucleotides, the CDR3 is TGTGCCAGCACTTTAGGAGGGGGCGCTCCTTCCACAGATACGCAGTATTTT.

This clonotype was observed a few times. The CDR3 protein is CASSLTGLNSPLHF. The DNA of the CDR3 is TGTGCCAGCAGCCTTACCGGGCTCAATTCACCCCTCCACTTT. This rearrangement joins TRBV7-2 to TRBJ1-6; unclear D gene. V dropped 5 bases and J dropped 7 bases, with 12 bases sitting between them. This CDR3 has 14 amino acids. Germline values: CDR1 SGHTA, CDR2 FQGNSA.

CDR3 coding DNA: TGTGCCAGCGGGACTAAGTACCTTACGCAGTATTTT. It encodes CASGTKYLTQYF. The rearrangement links TRBV28 to TRBJ2-3; 7 bases map to TRBD2. Germline V CDR1 and CDR2: MDHEN, SYDVKM. The CDR3 contains 12 residues. With 8 bases clipped from V and 8 bases from J, the junction kept 7 bases outside the gene matches.

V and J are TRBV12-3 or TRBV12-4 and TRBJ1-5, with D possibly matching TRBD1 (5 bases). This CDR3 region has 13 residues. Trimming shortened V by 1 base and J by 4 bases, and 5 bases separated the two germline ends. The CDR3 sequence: CASSLDRNQPQHF. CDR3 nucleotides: TGTGCCAGCAGTTTAGACAGGAATCAGCCCCAGCATTTT.

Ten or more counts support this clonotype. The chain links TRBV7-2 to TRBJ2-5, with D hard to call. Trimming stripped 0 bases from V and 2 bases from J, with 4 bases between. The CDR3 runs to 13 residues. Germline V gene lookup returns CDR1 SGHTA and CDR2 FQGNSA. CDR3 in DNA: TGTGCCAGCAGCTTAGCTCAACAAGAGACCCAGTACTTC. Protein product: CASSLAQQETQYF.

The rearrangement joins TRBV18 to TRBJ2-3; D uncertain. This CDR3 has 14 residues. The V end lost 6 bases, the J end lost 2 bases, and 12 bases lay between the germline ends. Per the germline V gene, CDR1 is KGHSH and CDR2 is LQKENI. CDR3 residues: CASSTGSNTDTQYF. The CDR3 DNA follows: TGTGCCAGCTCTACCGGGTCAAACACAGATACGCAGTATTTT.

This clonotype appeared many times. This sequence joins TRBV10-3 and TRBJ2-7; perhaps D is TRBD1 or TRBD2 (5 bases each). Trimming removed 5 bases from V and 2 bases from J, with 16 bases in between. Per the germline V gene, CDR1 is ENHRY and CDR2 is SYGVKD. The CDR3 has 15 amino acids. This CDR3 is CAISPTGTGTYEQYF. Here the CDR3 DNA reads TGTGCCATCAGTCCGACCGGGACGGGGACCTACGAGCAGTACTTC.

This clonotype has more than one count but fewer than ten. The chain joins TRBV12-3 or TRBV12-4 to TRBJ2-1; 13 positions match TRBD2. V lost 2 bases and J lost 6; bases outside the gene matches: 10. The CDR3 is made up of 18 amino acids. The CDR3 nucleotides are TGTGCCAGCAGTTTATCCCACAGACTAGCGGGGGGAGGCAATGAGCAGTTCTTC. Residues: CASSLSHRLAGGGNEQFF.